This entry describes one T cell receptor (beta chain). What it binds is not known. Trimming stripped 6 bases from V and 6 bases from J, with 9 bases between. The germline CDR1 and CDR2 sequences are PRHDT and FYEKMQ (reference sequence). CDR3 length: 12 amino acids. The sample is drawn from a study of cytomegalovirus exposure and HLA in healthy donors. Whole-study results and caveats: Associated with HLA alleles at 0.05 false discovery rate in a later analysis were 16,951 TCR beta sequences. The study had only CMV serostatus as immune exposure information. Sequencing likely caused a cluster of highly shared sequence variants.

PCR amplification relied on 60 Vbeta primers (plus 13 Jbeta primers). Data came from immunoSEQ multiplex PCR; TCRdb stores just in-frame clones and leaves some out. The repertoire consists of approximately 200,000 clones, with just under 75% occurring once and the leading ten covering approximately 3.1%. The TCR originated in a woman under 40 in good health and CMV-seropositive. The chain recombines TRBV13 with TRBJ2-1, with D perhaps TRBD1 (5 bases). The specimen sequenced was PBMCs. The CDR3 loop is CASRTEGNEQFF. The CDR3 coding sequence is TGTGCCAGCAGGACAGAAGGCAATGAGCAGTTCTTC.